This T cell receptor (beta chain) was captured in a study of blood T cell repertoires in COVID-19. Study in general: Specimens from acute and convalescent COVID-19 originated in the United States, Italy and Spain. Sample material is recorded as cDNA or gDNA derived from T cells, B-cell-depleted T cells, or PBMCs.

In the original processing: Researchers report that nucleated cell counts were estimated from reference gene primer amplification. Only in-frame clones appear in the TCRdb table, and some are missing; sequencing was by immunoSEQ multiplex PCR. V, J and clone size were drawn from that table, and D and trimming were deduced from the DNA. In the table there are about 100,000 clones, roughly 83% of which are singletons. The CDR3 runs to 13 residues. CDR1 and CDR2 from the germline V gene are SNHLY and FYNNEI. Trimming took off 10 bases at V and 0 bases at J, with 9 bases between the two ends. The sample comprised peripheral blood. This chain connects TRBV2 to TRBJ1-4, with TRBD1 as a possible D gene (5 bases). The clonotype originates from a woman aged 80 or older with active or convalescent COVID-19. The CDR3, as DNA: TGTGCCAACTCAGGGACAACTAATGAAAAACTGTTTTTT. This gives the protein CANSGTTNEKLFF.